The clone carrying this T cell receptor (beta chain) appeared a single time. The antigen remains undetermined. The protocol was immunoSEQ multiplex PCR, while the TCRdb copy is restricted to in-frame clones and leaves out a portion. The sample shows roughly 2 million clones, roughly 95% of them seen only once. The data derive from a study of shared clonotypes between healthy human individuals. In the study overall: Donors, aged 18 to 49, were two women and a few men. Study conclusions and caveats: Rarefaction analysis demonstrated incomplete sorted-subset sequencing notwithstanding large depth.

The naive CD8 subset, CD45RO-negative cells positively selected for CCR7, excluded terminally differentiated effector memory CD45RA+ cells. Every donor was a Caucasian adult from Nashville, Tennessee. This CDR3 is built from 15 residues. V lost 4 bases and J 4 bases, leaving 18 bases between the germline ends. CDR1 and CDR2 (germline): SGHRS, YFSETQ. This receptor was taken from a man younger than 35 in good health. The J gene is TRBJ2-7, the V gene TRBV5-1; D possibly matches TRBD1 or TRBD2 (5 bases each). Source material: naive CD8+ T cells sorted from blood. Here the CDR3 reads CASSPEAGIIYEQYF. As DNA, the CDR3 is TGCGCCAGCAGCCCGGAGGCAGGGATCATATACGAGCAGTACTTC.